Described below is a single T cell receptor beta chain sequence and its context. Its antigen is still unknown. No much larger clonotype is one base removed from it; base qualities were not supplied. Buffy coats from some 36 blood donors, supplied by the Finnish Red Cross blood service, were used as healthy controls. All TCR-sequenced material derived from peripheral blood: patient blood samples and healthy donor buffy coats. Peripheral blood mononuclear cells were isolated by Ficoll-Hypaque gradient centrifugation. CD4+ cells were purified magnetically from the buffy coats of healthy controls. The Gentra Puregene Cell and Tissue kit was used to extract genomic DNA, and a Qubit 2.0 fluorometer was used to measure the amount of genomic DNA. The data were obtained in a study of STAT5B mutations in CD4+ large granular lymphocyte leukemia (dated by TCRdb to the early 2020s). At the level of the whole study: Among healthy controls, the CDR3 'QG' motif was associated with a particular HLA allele. The TCRbeta repertoires of CD4+ T-cell large granular lymphocyte leukemia patients were compared with the TCRbeta repertoires of healthy blood donors. Flow cytometry on FACSCanto II or FACSVerse showed that the purified fractions were more than 95% pure among lymphocytes.

The immunoSEQ assay at survey resolution was applied to genomic DNA for sequencing of TCRbeta rearrangements. Per the authors' processing: In the TCR sequencing data, the lowest productive clonotype frequency that could be detected was 2.59 x 10-5. Only productive TCRbeta rearrangements, meaning sequences that were complete and in-frame, were kept for the analyses. Sample clonality was computed as Simpson clonality in the immunoSEQ Analyzer version 3.0. Based on frequency, clones were grouped as very rare, small, medium, large (1-20%) or hyperexpanded (>20%). Generation probabilities were estimated with OLGA 1.2.3, V-gene circos plots were made with VDJtools, specificities were looked up in VDJdb, and CDR3 motifs were identified with GLIPH. The table was pulled from immuneACCESS by TCRdb, which kept in-frame rearrangements only. Such tables lose some clones; where checked, under half of the loss comes from unresolved V genes, and the rest has no known cause. Clone size and the V and J calls come from that table; the DNA yielded D and trimming. Counted in this sample were 20,000 or so clones; around 81% of them appeared once. In total, the top ten clones hold about 0.43% of the sample.

Summary of the overall study and its limitations: Compared with healthy CD4+ repertoires, CD4-sorted patient repertoires appeared more clonal, and this difference remained even after the putative leukemic clones were removed. Data were not HLA-matched; higher clonality in CD4+ versus CD8+ T-LGLL could reflect the relatively small sample size. Each patient's main leukemic clonotypes were private, but roughly 25% of these clonotypes showed up at low frequency in the non-leukemic repertoires of other patients.

The sample consisted of CD4+ T cells from blood buffy coats. This receptor was identified in a human donor in good health.

The bases read TGCAGTGCTCCACAGGGAAATACGCAGTATTTT. Its translation reads: CSAPQGNTQYF. The chain is made from TRBV20-1 and TRBJ2-3; D gene: possibly TRBD1, on 6 matching bases. In the germline V gene (reference sequence), CDR1 corresponds to DFQATT and CDR2 to SNEGSKA. V gives up 5 bases and J gives up 7 bases, and the segment between their germline ends measures 10 bases. Its CDR3 holds 11 amino acids, cysteine through phenylalanine. CDR3 DNA only is kept here, 33 bases in frame from base 1.